The 17 T cell receptor beta chains reported below all come from one sample, sequenced in a study of early T cells in non-severe SARS-CoV-2 infection. MiXCR was run by TCRdb on the 5' RACE reads, yielding one entry per CDR3 protein. The sample holds tens of thousands of distinct CDR3 sequences, under 15% seen once. Sequences were obtained from whole blood. Every receptor here comes from an adult who was a healthcare worker with PCR-confirmed SARS-CoV-2 infection or an uninfected control (not recorded which).

This clonotype appeared a few times. This chain links TRBV5-1 with TRBJ2-2; D perhaps matches TRBD2 (5 bases). Germline V gene data show CDR1 as SGHRS and CDR2 as YFSETQ. This CDR3 comprises 16 residues. V was clipped by 4 bases and J by 6 bases, with 19 bases between them. This chain's CDR3 is CASSQGLLATPGELFF. The CDR3 bases are TGCGCCAGCAGCCAAGGACTCCTGGCTACTCCCGGGGAGCTGTTTTTT.

On this clonotype: A much larger clone lies a single base off, so this may be a read error. The chain joins TRBV27 to TRBJ2-2; 14 positions match TRBD2. The CDR3 is made up of 15 amino acids. Per the germline V gene, CDR1 is MNHEY and CDR2 is SMNVEV (reference sequence). This chain's CDR3 is CAGRTSGRMDGELFF. The CDR3 nucleotides read TGTGCCGGCAGGACTAGCGGGAGGATGGACGGGGAGCTGTTTTTT.

The CDR3 DNA sequence: TGTGCCAGCAGCTTACCCGTTGAAGACGAGCAGTACTTC. Translated: CASSLPVEDEQYF. This chain connects TRBV7-2 to TRBJ2-7, with no clear D. The germline V gene encodes CDR1 SGHTA and CDR2 FQGNSA. Trimming took 2 bases from V and 5 from J, leaving 10 bases between them. This CDR3 has 13 amino acids.

This clonotype turned up a few times. J is TRBJ2-3 and V is TRBV27; 7 nucleotides align to TRBD2. The V gene end was trimmed by 5 bases and the J gene end by 2 bases; junction bases not matched to a gene: 13. The CDR3 has 17 residues. Per the germline V gene, CDR1 is MNHEY and CDR2 is SMNVEV (reference sequence). The CDR3 DNA reads TGTGCCAGCAGTGGGGGGGACTACCCCTACGACACAGATACGCAGTATTTT. Translating gives CASSGGDYPYDTDTQYF.

This clonotype was seen ten or more times. The genes are TRBV11-2 and TRBJ1-4; D gene uncertain. Germline CDR1 and CDR2: SGHAT and FQNNGV. The CDR3 loop spans 13 amino acids. V lost 1 base, J lost 5 bases, and 5 bases lay in between. The CDR3 loop is CASSLALNEKLFF. The CDR3 coding sequence is TGTGCCAGCAGCTTAGCCCTAAATGAAAAACTGTTTTTT.

The table lists this clonotype with many counts. This rearrangement joins TRBV2 to TRBJ2-7, with 15 nucleotides matching TRBD2. Trimming took 10 bases from V and 6 from J; bases not matched to a gene: 10. CDR1 and CDR2 from the germline V gene are SNHLY and FYNNEI. CDR3 length: 15 residues. Here the CDR3 DNA reads TGTGCCATCGAGAGTCCGGGACTAGCGGGAGGCGAGCAGTACTTC. Translating it yields CAIESPGLAGGEQYF.

CDR3 in amino acids: CSASRKETQYF. CDR3 bases: TGCAGTGCTAGCCGAAAGGAGACCCAGTACTTC. The gene calls are TRBV20-1 and TRBJ2-5, with D unresolved. The CDR3 is made up of 11 amino acids. The germline CDR1 and CDR2 sequences are DFQATT and SNEGSKA (reference sequence). The ends were cut back, 3 bases at V and 5 bases at J, with 7 bases in the middle.

This clonotype was seen at least ten times. The chain recombines TRBV30 with TRBJ1-5, with D perhaps TRBD1 (6 bases). Germline lookup yields CDR1 GTSNPN and CDR2 SVGIG (reference sequence). There are 14 residues in the CDR3. V lost 2 bases and J 2 bases, leaving 10 bases between the germline ends. In DNA form, the CDR3 reads TGTGCCTGGAGTCAGGGGATTGGCAATCAGCCCCAGCATTTT. Translating gives CAWSQGIGNQPQHF.

The table lists this clonotype with a few counts. V gene TRBV5-4 combines with J gene TRBJ2-7; D perhaps matches TRBD1 (8 bases). CDR1 and CDR2 from the germline V gene are SGHNT and YYREEE (reference sequence). V was pared by 3 bases and J by 7 bases, with 14 bases between. This CDR3 has 13 residues. CDR3 nucleotide sequence: TGTGCCAGCAGCTGGACAGGGAGGGGTGAGCAGTACTTC. Encoded protein: CASSWTGRGEQYF.

This clonotype was detected only a few times. CDR3 nucleotides: TGCAGCGGGGAGCTCGCAGATACGCAGTATTTT. It is translated as CSGELADTQYF. The J gene is TRBJ2-3, the V gene TRBV29-1; perhaps TRBD2 as D (5 bases). The V end was cut by 7 bases, the J end by 4 bases, with 9 bases between. Per germline, CDR1 SQVTM and CDR2 ANQGSEA. The CDR3 has 11 residues.

This clonotype has at least ten counts. The gene calls are TRBV11-2 and TRBJ2-2; 8 bases align to TRBD1. Germline CDR1 and CDR2: SGHAT and FQNNGV. The CDR3 has 17 amino acids. The junction had 11 bases not matched to a gene; V was cut back by 2 bases and J by 6 bases. CDR3 sequence reads: CASSLSTGAFLAGELFF. In nucleotides, the CDR3 is TGTGCCAGCAGCTTATCGACAGGGGCGTTCCTAGCCGGGGAGCTGTTTTTT.

This clonotype was seen more than once but under ten times. This sequence joins TRBV20-1 and TRBJ2-7; TRBD1 aligns across 7 bases. V dropped 6 bases and J dropped 1; count of bases not matched to a gene: 3. Germline CDR1 DFQATT, CDR2 SNEGSKA (reference sequence). This CDR3 has 12 residues. The CDR3 region has the DNA TGCAGTGCGACGGACAGGTCCTACGAGCAGTACTTC. Its protein is CSATDRSYEQYF.

This clonotype has a count of ten or more. The chain links TRBV27 to TRBJ2-5, with 11 bases identical to TRBD2. There are 16 residues in the CDR3. Looked up from germline, CDR1 is MNHEY and CDR2 is SMNVEV (reference sequence). V lost 1 base, J lost 2 bases, and 3 bases stayed unmatched. CDR3 sequence (DNA): TGTGCCAGCAGTTTATGGGGACTAGCGGTACAAGAGACCCAGTACTTC. Amino acid sequence: CASSLWGLAVQETQYF.

The V call is TRBV3-1, the J call TRBJ1-6; the D gene is possibly TRBD1 (5 bases). V dropped 5 bases and J dropped 6 bases, with 11 bases sitting between them. The CDR3 extends over 14 amino acids. Germline V gene lookup returns CDR1 LGHDT and CDR2 YNNKEL (reference sequence). CDR3: CASSARQINSPLHF. CDR3 DNA: TGTGCCAGCAGCGCCCGACAGATTAATTCACCCCTCCACTTT.

The rearrangement uses TRBV28 and TRBJ2-7, with D possibly being TRBD1 or TRBD2 (5 bases each). The V and J ends lost 2 bases and 4 bases respectively, with 12 bases between them. CDR3 length equals 14 residues. Per germline, CDR1 MDHEN and CDR2 SYDVKM. DNA for the CDR3: TGTGCCAGCAGTTTACCGGGACCCAGATACGAGCAGTACTTC. This encodes CASSLPGPRYEQYF.

This chain links TRBV9 with TRBJ2-1; 11 positions agree with TRBD2. The J segment lost 9 bases and the V segment lost 3 bases, leaving 8 bases of the junction unmatched. The CDR3 runs 15 residues. Looked up from germline, CDR1 is SGDLS and CDR2 is YYNGEE. CDR3: CASSGTSGRMSEQFF. The CDR3 nucleotides are TGTGCCAGCAGCGGAACTAGCGGGAGAATGAGTGAGCAGTTCTTC. Using reference TRBV9 and TRBJ2-1 for the parts outside the CDR3, the full variable domain is DSGVTQTPKHLITATGQRVTLRCSPRSGDLSVYWYQQSLDQGLQFLIQYYNGEERAKGNILERFSAQQFPDLHSELNLSSLELGDSALYFCASSGTSGRMSEQFFGPGTRLTVL.

At least ten counts were recorded for this clonotype. The chain uses TRBV27 and TRBJ2-2; 9 nucleotides match TRBD2. Trimming at V came to 2 bases and at J to 2 bases, leaving 6 bases not matched to a gene. Germline CDR1 is MNHEY and CDR2 is SMNVEV (reference sequence). CDR3 length: 17 amino acids. The DNA of the CDR3 is TGTGCCAGCAGTTTAGATCGGCTAGCGGGAAACACCGGGGAGCTGTTTTTT. Translated, it gives CASSLDRLAGNTGELFF.